One sample yielded the 27 T cell receptor beta chains listed below, sequenced in a study of T-cell memory formation after mild COVID-19. From the 5' RACE reads, TCRdb called clonotypes with MiXCR, one entry per CDR3 protein. This sample carries some 180,000 distinct CDR3 sequences, less than 20% of them seen once, and the ten largest clones take 3.9%. Specimen: PBMCs or a T cell subset sorted from them (not recorded which). The receptors derive from a man between 18 and 35 years old who had mild COVID-19 (a few samples of this study predate the infection). Cell type and time point are not known.

V gene TRBV6-5 combines with J gene TRBJ1-4; tentative D call: TRBD1 (6 bases). Germline CDR1 is MNHEY and CDR2 is SVGAGI. This CDR3 spans 16 amino acids. V was pared by 6 bases and J by 5 bases, with 19 bases between. CDR3 loop: CASSRLGASKNEKLFF. Here the CDR3 DNA reads TGTGCCAGCAGCCGACTGGGGGCCTCGAAGAATGAAAAACTGTTTTTT.

This clonotype was counted a few times. The rearrangement links TRBV28 to TRBJ2-7; D not resolved. The V gene's germline CDR1 is MDHEN and CDR2 SYDVKM. With 4 bases removed from V and 2 bases from J, the gap between germline ends came to 12 bases. This CDR3 is built from 14 residues. CDR3 sequence (DNA): TGTGCCAGCAGTTCTGGGCAGAGTGCCTACGAGCAGTACGTC. Translated, it gives CASSSGQSAYEQYV.

This clonotype occurred once. The chain couples TRBV5-1 to TRBJ2-1; the D is unclear. This CDR3 is built from 15 residues. V gave up 0 bases and J gave up 3 bases, with 10 bases separating them. Germline V gene sequence: CDR1 SGHRS, CDR2 YFSETQ. CDR3 nucleotides: TGCGCCAGCAGCTTGGCCAGTACCCTCTACAATGAGCAGTTCTTC. Amino acid sequence: CASSLASTLYNEQFF.

The rearrangement joins TRBV6-5 to TRBJ1-6; no clear D. Deletions cut 6 bases from V and 6 bases from J, with 12 bases between. CDR1 is MNHEY and CDR2 is SVGAGI in the germline V gene. The CDR3 loop spans 14 amino acids. CDR3 in amino acids: CASRTTDRNSPLHF. The CDR3 region has the DNA TGTGCCAGCAGAACGACGGATCGTAATTCACCCCTCCACTTT.

This clonotype was counted between two and nine times. A read error may produce the germline difference seen at one junction end. The rearrangement uses TRBV7-2 and TRBJ2-3; 7 bases align to TRBD2. CDR3 length: 12 amino acids. CDR1 and CDR2 (germline): SGHTA, FQGNSA. In DNA, the CDR3 is TGTGCCAGCAGGGACGGGGGTTCCCGGGAGGATTTT. Protein sequence: CASRDGGSREDF.

This clonotype was detected a few times. The rearrangement links TRBV12-3 or TRBV12-4 to TRBJ2-2, with TRBD1 matching over 11 bases. The CDR3 runs to 15 residues. Unmatched junction bases numbered 5, after V lost 6 bases and J lost 5 bases. The CDR3 bases are TGTGCCAGCAGCTGGGGACAGGGGGGGACCGGGGAGCTGTTTTTT. It codes for CASSWGQGGTGELFF.

This clonotype was seen more than once but under ten times. This chain uses TRBV5-1 with TRBJ1-3; 9 bases align to TRBD1. The J segment lost 0 bases and the V segment lost 4 bases, leaving 5 bases of the junction unmatched. Germline V lookup: CDR1 SGHRS, CDR2 YFSETQ. The CDR3 length is 16 residues. Here the CDR3 reads CASSGTGTSSGNTIYF. In DNA, the CDR3 is TGCGCCAGCAGCGGGACAGGGACTAGCTCTGGAAACACCATATATTTT.

V usage is TRBV12-3 or TRBV12-4 and J usage is TRBJ2-1; D perhaps matches TRBD2 (6 bases). This CDR3 has 14 amino acids. V lost 2 bases and J 4 bases, leaving 9 bases between the germline ends. The CDR3 loop is CASSLRGLYNEQFF. The CDR3, as DNA: TGTGCCAGCAGTTTAAGGGGACTTTACAATGAGCAGTTCTTC.

The V and J genes are TRBV29-1 and TRBJ2-3; 8 bases line up with TRBD2. The CDR3 is 15 amino acids. J lost 0 bases, V lost 0 bases, and 2 bases had no gene match. CDR1 is SQVTM, CDR2 ANQGSEA, per germline. CDR3 residues: CSVEDTGGSTDTQYF. For the CDR3, the DNA is TGCAGCGTTGAAGACACGGGGGGGAGCACAGATACGCAGTATTTT.

V and J are TRBV4-1 and TRBJ2-7; 7 bases are a match to TRBD1. The germline gives CDR1 MGHRA, CDR2 YSYEKL. The J segment lost 2 bases and the V segment lost 0 bases, leaving 13 bases of the junction unmatched. The CDR3 extends over 18 amino acids. CDR3 protein: CASSQDAWGQTITYEQYF. As DNA, the CDR3 is TGCGCCAGCAGCCAAGATGCCTGGGGACAGACTATTACCTACGAGCAGTACTTC.

Only a few counts were recorded for this clonotype. The chain combines TRBV4-3 with TRBJ2-4, with TRBD1 matching over 8 bases. Unmatched junction bases numbered 7, after V lost 1 base and J lost 2 bases. The germline V gene has CDR1 LGHNA and CDR2 YSLEER. CDR3 length: 17 residues. The CDR3 here is CASSQANRGKSKNIQYF. In nucleotides, the CDR3 is TGCGCCAGCAGCCAAGCAAACAGGGGGAAGTCCAAAAACATTCAGTACTTC.

The chain employs TRBV2 and TRBJ2-2; weak D call: TRBD2 (6 bases). The V gene lost 8 bases and the J gene lost 2 bases, with 9 bases spanning the gap. The CDR3 runs to 13 residues. Germline-derived CDR1 and CDR2 are SNHLY and FYNNEI. The CDR3 DNA sequence: TGTGCCAGCGGCGGGGATAACACCGGGGAGCTGTTTTTT. Translating gives CASGGDNTGELFF.

The V and J genes are TRBV3-1 and TRBJ2-5; the match to TRBD2 covers 12 bases. The CDR3 is 15 residues long. The V gene end was trimmed by 4 bases and the J gene end by 7 bases; junction bases not matched to a gene: 7. The germline V gene encodes CDR1 LGHDT and CDR2 YNNKEL (reference sequence). This CDR3 is CASSRRLAGALTQYF. The CDR3 DNA is TGTGCCAGCAGCCGACGACTAGCGGGGGCTTTGACCCAGTACTTC.

The CDR3 sequence is CASSSTGANVLTF. Written as DNA, the CDR3 is TGTGCCAGCAGTTCTACAGGGGCCAACGTCCTGACTTTC. The gene calls are TRBV6-5 and TRBJ2-6; D unclear. This CDR3 spans 13 amino acids. CDR1 and CDR2 (germline): MNHEY, SVGAGI. V was cut by 4 bases and J by 4 bases, with 5 bases left in between.

V and J are TRBV6-2 or TRBV6-3 and TRBJ1-5; 7 nucleotides agree with TRBD1. The length of the CDR3 is 16 residues. The V gene end was trimmed by 6 bases and the J gene end by 1 base; junction bases not matched to a gene: 9. CDR1 is MNHEY and CDR2 is SVGEGT in the germline V gene. CDR3 sequence (DNA): TGTGCCAGCAGCAGCCACGACAGGGCCAGCAATCAGCCCCAGCATTTT. The encoded protein is CASSSHDRASNQPQHF.

This clonotype was counted between two and nine times. In nucleotides, the CDR3 is TGTGCCAGCAGCTCACAGGGCCGAGATACGCAGTATTTT. Translation: CASSSQGRDTQYF. The chain is built from TRBV11-2 and TRBJ2-3; D possibly corresponds to TRBD1 (6 bases). The ends were cut back, 4 bases at V and 5 bases at J, with 10 bases in the middle. The germline gives CDR1 SGHAT, CDR2 FQNNGV. This CDR3 is built from 13 residues.

This clonotype has just a few counts. The V call is TRBV30, the J call TRBJ2-3, with 10 bases that match TRBD1. The CDR3 length is 14 residues. Germline CDR1 and CDR2: GTSNPN and SVGIG (reference sequence). With V trimmed by 4 bases and J by 6 bases, 7 bases remained unmatched. CDR3 amino acids: CAWTRTGGSDTQYF. The CDR3 nucleotides read TGTGCCTGGACGCGGACAGGGGGTAGCGATACGCAGTATTTT.

The chain combines TRBV20-1 with TRBJ2-1; D is unclear. V dropped 3 bases and J dropped 2 bases, with 11 bases sitting between them. The CDR3 contains 14 residues. Per germline, CDR1 DFQATT and CDR2 SNEGSKA (reference sequence). The CDR3 nucleotides are TGCAGTGCTAGTATGGGGATTCCCTACAATGAGCAGTTCTTC. It specifies CSASMGIPYNEQFF.

This chain links TRBV6-5 with TRBJ2-3; D remains unclear. V lost 5 bases and J lost 0, with 12 bases in between. Looked up from germline, CDR1 is MNHEY and CDR2 is SVGAGI. CDR3 length: 15 amino acids. The chain's CDR3 is CASSGMGWSTDTQYF. The DNA for the CDR3 is TGTGCCAGCAGTGGGATGGGGTGGAGCACAGATACGCAGTATTTT.

This clonotype appeared a few times. The rearrangement links TRBV5-1 to TRBJ2-1, with 10 bases that match TRBD2. The CDR3 extends over 13 amino acids. Losses at the gene ends were 10 bases for V and 8 bases for J; bases not matched to a gene: 9. The germline V gene has CDR1 SGHRS and CDR2 YFSETQ. The CDR3 DNA is TGCGCCTCGATAGCGGGGGGTAGGGATGAGCAGTTCTTC. It is translated as CASIAGGRDEQFF.

In its sample, this clonotype was seen a few times. This chain uses TRBV20-1 with TRBJ1-4, with D maybe TRBD1 (6 bases). CDR3 length: 14 amino acids. Trimming left V 4 bases short and J 6 bases short, with 15 bases between. Germline V gene sequence: CDR1 DFQATT, CDR2 SNEGSKA (reference sequence). CDR3 sequence reads: CSAKQGLADEKLFF. The CDR3 DNA is TGCAGTGCTAAACAGGGTTTGGCGGATGAAAAACTGTTTTTT.

V usage is TRBV30 and J usage is TRBJ1-4; 11 nucleotides align to TRBD1. V shed 6 bases, J shed 8 bases, and the junction held 5 bases outside the gene matches. CDR1 GTSNPN and CDR2 SVGIG come from the germline V gene (reference sequence). The CDR3 is 13 amino acids. The CDR3 coding sequence is TGTGCCTGTCTGGGGACAGGGGGAGAAAAACTGTTTTTT. Residues: CACLGTGGEKLFF.

The chain links TRBV28 to TRBJ1-4; the D gene is possibly TRBD1 (6 bases). The length of the CDR3 is 15 residues. Germline lookup yields CDR1 MDHEN and CDR2 SYDVKM. V gave up 1 base and J gave up 7 bases, with 13 bases separating them. The CDR3 DNA follows: TGTGCCAGCAGTTTATCTCAGGGGCGGCGTGAAAAACTGTTTTTT. Its protein product is CASSLSQGRREKLFF.

This clonotype has more than one count but fewer than ten. V and J are TRBV6-1 and TRBJ2-1; unclear D gene. Trimming cost V 4 bases and J 6 bases, with 7 bases left between them. The CDR3 totals 12 residues. Germline values: CDR1 MNHNS, CDR2 SASEGT. CDR3 bases: TGTGCCAGCAGTGTGTACTCCAATGAGCAGTTCTTC. Translation: CASSVYSNEQFF.

V gene TRBV5-4 combines with J gene TRBJ2-7, with TRBD2 identical over 12 bases. The length of the CDR3 is 16 residues. V shed 4 bases, J shed 3 bases, and the junction held 8 bases outside the gene matches. The germline V gene has CDR1 SGHNT and CDR2 YYREEE (reference sequence). CDR3 in DNA: TGTGCCAGCAGCATAACTAGCGGGGGGACCCTCTACGAGCAGTACTTC. It encodes CASSITSGGTLYEQYF.

This clonotype has just a few counts. This chain uses TRBV7-2 with TRBJ2-2; D perhaps matches TRBD2 (5 bases). Germline CDR1 is SGHTA and CDR2 is FQGNSA. There are 16 residues in the CDR3. V lost 5 bases, J lost 0 bases, and 13 bases lay in between. The CDR3 sequence: CASSKAATANTGELFF. The CDR3 DNA sequence: TGTGCCAGCAGCAAAGCGGCAACAGCGAACACCGGGGAGCTGTTTTTT.

The chain couples TRBV3-1 to TRBJ2-3; D is uncertain. The CDR3 runs to 13 residues. Trimming removed 2 bases at V and 7 bases at J, with 10 bases between. Germline CDR1 reads LGHDT; CDR2 reads YNNKEL (reference sequence). The CDR3 DNA is TGTGCCAGCAGCCAACGATCCGGAAATACGCAGTATTTT. Translating gives CASSQRSGNTQYF.